The 21 T cell receptor beta chains listed next were all sequenced from one sample in a study of blood T cell repertoires in COVID-19. Sequencing was performed with immunoSEQ multiplex PCR; in TCRdb, only in-frame clones are kept and a portion is missing. The repertoire has tens of thousands of clones, around 87% of them found once; the top ten carry 4% to 6.5%. The sample comprised peripheral blood. The receptors derive from a man aged 50 or older with acute or convalescent COVID-19.

The rearrangement uses TRBV18 and TRBJ1-6, with 9 bases identical to TRBD1. This CDR3 is 17 amino acids long. Germline loops: CDR1 KGHSH, CDR2 LQKENI. Losses at the gene ends were 2 bases for V and 7 bases for J; bases not matched to a gene: 9. CDR3 region: CASSPGTGFSLNSPLHF. CDR3 nucleotide sequence: TGTGCCAGCTCACCAGGGACAGGGTTCTCTCTGAATTCACCCCTCCACTTT.

The V and J genes are TRBV7-6 and TRBJ2-7; a possible D gene is TRBD2 (6 bases). The CDR3 totals 15 residues. The germline gives CDR1 SGHVS, CDR2 FNYEAQ. Trimming stripped 1 base from V and 2 bases from J, with 12 bases between. The CDR3 DNA reads TGTGCCAGCAGCTTAGGCGGGACCATTACCTACGAGCAGTACTTC. This sequence encodes CASSLGGTITYEQYF.

This chain connects TRBV10-3 to TRBJ2-6; D is perhaps TRBD2 (6 bases). The V and J ends lost 0 bases and 3 bases respectively, with 15 bases between them. Looked up from germline, CDR1 is ENHRY and CDR2 is SYGVKD. The CDR3 covers 18 residues. The CDR3 loop reads CAISESGQGGGGANVLTF. The CDR3 DNA reads TGTGCCATCAGTGAGTCGGGGCAGGGAGGAGGTGGGGCCAACGTCCTGACTTTC.

Of note for this clone: A much larger clone sits a single nucleotide away, making a read error possible. The same CDR3 can be traced to other DNA sequences in this sample. The gene calls are TRBV12-3 or TRBV12-4 and TRBJ2-3, with a weak D call TRBD2 (5 bases). The CDR3 contains 12 residues. The V end was cut by 5 bases, the J end by 3 bases, with 6 bases between. CDR3 loop: CASSPGTDTQYF. The CDR3, as DNA: TGTGCCAGCAGTCCGGGGACAGATACGCAGTATTTT.

The chain recombines TRBV18 with TRBJ1-2; 7 nucleotides agree with TRBD1. The CDR3 contains 14 residues. The germline V gene encodes CDR1 KGHSH and CDR2 LQKENI. Trimming cost V 0 bases and J 6 bases; bases outside gene matches: 4. For the CDR3, the DNA is TGTGCCAGCTCACCACCGGGACAGTCCCATGGCTACACCTTC. Protein sequence: CASSPPGQSHGYTF.

V gene TRBV11-3 combines with J gene TRBJ1-4; D remains ambiguous. The germline V and J ends were trimmed by 7 bases and 2 bases, with 14 bases remaining between them. Per the germline V gene, CDR1 is SGHNT and CDR2 is YENEEA. The CDR3 length is 15 residues. CDR3 sequence reads: CASTCFSSTNEKLFF. In DNA, the CDR3 is TGTGCCAGCACCTGTTTTAGTTCGACTAATGAAAAACTGTTTTTT.

The rearrangement joins TRBV5-1 to TRBJ1-1; D possibly corresponds to TRBD1 (6 bases). This CDR3 has 15 amino acids. Germline V gene lookup returns CDR1 SGHRS and CDR2 YFSETQ. Deletions cut 5 bases from V and 1 base from J, with 15 bases between. Here the CDR3 DNA reads TGCGCCAGCAGTCCGGTCATAGGGGGGAACACTGAAGCTTTCTTT. Protein: CASSPVIGGNTEAFF.

J is TRBJ2-1 and V is TRBV5-4; unclear D gene. Germline CDR1 is SGHNT and CDR2 is YYREEE (reference sequence). There are 13 residues in the CDR3. The V gene lost 0 bases and the J gene lost 7 bases, with 8 bases spanning the gap. The CDR3 is CASSLGQMNEQFF. As DNA, the CDR3 is TGTGCCAGCAGCTTGGGGCAGATGAATGAGCAGTTCTTC. The full variable domain, rest sourced from reference TRBV5-4 and TRBJ2-1, is ETGVTQSPTHLIKTRGQQVTLRCSSQSGHNTVSWYQQALGQGPQFIFQYYREEENGRGNFPPRFSGLQFPNYSSELNVNALELDDSALYLCASSLGQMNEQFFGPGTRLTVL.

The chain has TRBV2 and TRBJ2-7; 9 bases are shared with TRBD1. The CDR3 length is 14 residues. Germline loops: CDR1 SNHLY, CDR2 FYNNEI. V lost 6 bases, J lost 0 bases, and 3 bases stayed unmatched. CDR3 amino acids: CASRRDRDSYEQYF. The CDR3 DNA sequence: TGTGCCAGCAGACGGGACAGGGACTCCTACGAGCAGTACTTC.

The chain has TRBV24-1 and TRBJ2-1, with a weak D call TRBD2 (6 bases). Germline-derived CDR1 and CDR2 are KGHDR and SFDVKD. CDR3 length equals 14 residues. V lost 9 bases and J 4 bases, leaving 15 bases between the germline ends. The CDR3: CATRRDGSYNEQFF. The CDR3 nucleotides read TGTGCCACCCGGAGGGACGGATCTTACAATGAGCAGTTCTTC.

The chain couples TRBV6-1 to TRBJ2-3; D is possibly TRBD1 (6 bases). Trimming took off 1 base at V and 2 bases at J, with 16 bases between the two ends. CDR3 length equals 17 residues. The germline CDR1 and CDR2 sequences are MNHNS and SASEGT. The CDR3 protein is CASSEEGEPYLTDTQYF. The CDR3, as DNA: TGTGCCAGCAGTGAAGAGGGGGAGCCTTATCTCACAGATACGCAGTATTTT.

This clone was seen a few times. CDR3 protein: CASSRTSSSNEQFF. The CDR3 region has the DNA TGTGCCAGTAGTCGGACCTCTAGCTCTAATGAGCAGTTCTTC. This sequence joins TRBV19 and TRBJ2-1, with D perhaps matching TRBD2 (5 bases). Germline V lookup: CDR1 LNHDA, CDR2 SQIVND (reference sequence). The CDR3 is made up of 14 amino acids. V lost 5 bases and J 7 bases, leaving 15 bases between the germline ends.

V and J are TRBV28 and TRBJ1-2; 9 nucleotides agree with TRBD1. CDR1 MDHEN and CDR2 SYDVKM come from the germline V gene. The V segment lost 5 bases and the J segment 4 bases; nucleotides outside the gene matches: 8. This CDR3 spans 15 amino acids. The CDR3: CASSPMGQGSYGYTF. The CDR3 coding sequence is TGTGCCAGCAGTCCAATGGGACAGGGCTCCTATGGCTACACCTTC.

The chain links TRBV5-1 to TRBJ2-7; 7 bases agree with TRBD1. The ends lost 4 bases at V and 3 bases at J; junction bases unmatched: 4. Germline CDR1 and CDR2: SGHRS and YFSETQ. CDR3 length equals 13 residues. DNA for the CDR3: TGCGCCAGCAGCAGGGACAGTAACTACGAGCAGTACTTC. Amino acid sequence: CASSRDSNYEQYF.

The CDR3 spells CATSDTGFGYTF. The CDR3 DNA follows: TGTGCCACCAGTGACACAGGGTTTGGCTACACCTTC. The rearrangement links TRBV24-1 to TRBJ1-2; D may be TRBD1 (6 bases). The germline V gene has CDR1 KGHDR and CDR2 SFDVKD. The CDR3 runs 12 residues. V lost 4 bases, J lost 7 bases, and 9 bases lay in between.

The chain carries TRBV7-2 and TRBJ2-1; 7 bases map to TRBD2. The junction had 3 bases not matched to a gene; V was cut back by 0 bases and J by 4 bases. CDR1 and CDR2 (germline): SGHTA, FQGNSA. The CDR3 runs 15 residues. The CDR3 DNA is TGTGCCAGCAGCTTAGCTCGCGGGAGATACAATGAGCAGTTCTTC. It specifies CASSLARGRYNEQFF.

V and J are TRBV6-2 or TRBV6-3 and TRBJ2-1; 7 bases map to TRBD1. V shed 4 bases, J shed 4 bases, and the junction held 7 bases outside the gene matches. CDR1 and CDR2 (germline): MNHEY, SVGEGT. CDR3 length: 15 amino acids. DNA of the CDR3: TGTGCCAGCAGTTGGACGGACAGGCCTTACAATGAGCAGTTCTTC. Translated, it gives CASSWTDRPYNEQFF.

The chain uses TRBV9 and TRBJ2-2; TRBD1 might be the D (5 bases). V lost 4 bases, J lost 6 bases, and 13 bases lay in between. CDR3 length: 14 residues. CDR1 SGDLS and CDR2 YYNGEE come from the germline V gene. This CDR3 is CASSSKLGPGELFF. The CDR3 DNA follows: TGTGCCAGCAGCTCCAAGCTGGGGCCCGGGGAGCTGTTTTTT.

The V gene is TRBV3-1 (or the pseudogene TRBV3-2), the J gene TRBJ1-5; D unresolved. Trimming cost V 1 base and J 8 bases, with 12 bases left between them. The CDR3 totals 14 residues. Germline CDR1 is LGHDT and CDR2 is YNNKEL (reference sequence). CDR3 coding DNA: TGTGCCAGCAGCCAAGCGACGGTCCGGGAGCCCCAGCATTTT. Protein product: CASSQATVREPQHF.

The sample holds one count of this clone. The J gene is TRBJ1-6, the V gene TRBV7-9; 9 positions match TRBD1. The CDR3 is made up of 17 amino acids. Unmatched junction bases numbered 7, after V lost 2 bases and J lost 5 bases. From germline, CDR1 is SEHNR and CDR2 FQNEAQ (reference sequence). The CDR3 bases are TGTGCCAGCAGCTTACCGGGACAGGGACCCAATAATTCACCCCTCCACTTT. It translates to CASSLPGQGPNNSPLHF. Looking up the rest from reference TRBV7-9 and TRBJ1-6 gives the full variable domain: DTGVSQNPRHKITKRGQNVTFRCDPISEHNRLYWYRQTLGQGPEFLTYFQNEAQLEKSRLLSDRFSAERPKGSFSTLEIQRTEQGDSAMYLCASSLPGQGPNNSPLHFGNGTRLTVT.

This rearrangement joins TRBV2 to TRBJ1-5, with D possibly TRBD1 on 6 matching bases. The V and J ends lost 5 bases and 3 bases respectively, with 8 bases between them. Germline assignment: CDR1 SNHLY and CDR2 FYNNEI. The CDR3 consists of 13 residues. The CDR3 region is CASSRDNNQPQHF. The DNA for the CDR3 is TGTGCCAGCAGTAGGGACAACAATCAGCCCCAGCATTTT.